The 24 T cell receptor beta chains in this list originate from one sample, sequenced in a study of blood T cell repertoires in COVID-19. TCRdb's copy holds only in-frame clones and misses some; the assay was immunoSEQ multiplex PCR. This table holds about 440,000 clones, roughly 87% found once. Sequenced sample: PBMCs or T cells enriched from blood (not recorded which). Receptors were obtained from a woman between 18 and 29 years old with acute COVID-19.

In this sample, this clone turned up a few times. The chain combines TRBV19 with TRBJ1-5; perhaps TRBD1 as D (6 bases). V lost 7 bases to trimming and J lost 5 bases, with 9 bases between them. Looked up from germline, CDR1 is LNHDA and CDR2 is SQIVND (reference sequence). This CDR3 has 12 residues. This chain's CDR3 is CASKGDDQPQHF. The CDR3 bases are TGTGCCAGTAAGGGGGACGATCAGCCCCAGCATTTT.

V gene TRBV28 combines with J gene TRBJ2-3, with 11 bases aligning to TRBD2. V lost 2 bases to trimming and J lost 1 base; unmatched junction nucleotides: 8. Germline loops: CDR1 MDHEN, CDR2 SYDVKM. There are 18 residues in the CDR3. In DNA, the CDR3 is TGTGCCAGCAGTTTAGTAGCGGGAGGGCCCTCCGGCACAGATACGCAGTATTTT. Its protein product is CASSLVAGGPSGTDTQYF.

The chain is built from TRBV7-6 and TRBJ2-1; D is possibly TRBD2 (5 bases). The ends were cut back, 9 bases at V and 0 bases at J, with 15 bases in the middle. The CDR3 contains 15 residues. Germline CDR1 and CDR2: SGHVS and FNYEAQ. In DNA, the CDR3 is TGTGCCAGAAACCGAGGAGGCCTCTCCTACAATGAGCAGTTCTTC. Its translation is CARNRGGLSYNEQFF.

V is TRBV10-3 and J is TRBJ2-2, with D possibly matching TRBD1 (6 bases). The ends were cut back, 8 bases at V and 2 bases at J, with 9 bases in the middle. The CDR3 spans 13 residues. CDR1 and CDR2 (germline): ENHRY, SYGVKD. CDR3 sequence: CAIGTFNTGELFF. DNA of the CDR3: TGTGCCATCGGGACATTCAACACCGGGGAGCTGTTTTTT.

J is TRBJ1-6 and V is TRBV3-1 (or the pseudogene TRBV3-2), with a tentative D call TRBD1 (5 bases). The CDR3 spans 14 residues. From germline, CDR1 is LGHDT and CDR2 YNNKEL (reference sequence). V lost 3 bases, J lost 7 bases, and 10 bases lay in between. The CDR3 DNA is TGTGCCAGCAGCCAGTGGGGCCGCAATTCACCCCTCCACTTT. Amino acid sequence: CASSQWGRNSPLHF.

The CDR3: CASSPGGTDSPLHF. CDR3 sequence (DNA): TGTGCCAGCTCCCCCGGCGGAACGGATTCACCCCTCCACTTT. The V call is TRBV18, the J call TRBJ1-6; D remains ambiguous. Germline-derived CDR1 and CDR2 are KGHSH and LQKENI. V gave up 6 bases and J gave up 8 bases, with 14 bases separating them. The CDR3 sequence is 14 residues long. The full variable domain, its missing parts supplied by reference TRBV18 and TRBJ1-6, is NAGVMQNPRHLVRRRGQEARLRCSPMKGHSHVYWYRQLPEEGLKFMVYLQKENIIDESGMPKERFSAEFPKEGPSILRIQQVVRGDSAAYFCASSPGGTDSPLHFGNGTRLTVT.

V is TRBV3-1 (or the pseudogene TRBV3-2) and J is TRBJ1-2; 7 nucleotides match TRBD1. The CDR3 is made up of 16 amino acids. J gave up 7 bases and V 0 bases, and 11 bases lay outside the gene matches. Per the germline V gene, CDR1 is LGHDT and CDR2 is YNNKEL (reference sequence). CDR3 sequence reads: CASSQDLLTGRSGYTF. CDR3 nucleotide sequence: TGTGCCAGCAGCCAAGACCTCCTGACAGGGCGGAGTGGCTACACCTTC.

The chain couples TRBV2 to TRBJ2-3; 9 bases are a match to TRBD2. V dropped 2 bases and J dropped 6; count of bases not matched to a gene: 0. CDR1 SNHLY and CDR2 FYNNEI come from the germline V gene. This CDR3 contains 13 residues. Here the CDR3 DNA reads TGTGCCAGCAGTGAACTAGCGGGGGATACGCAGTATTTT. Encoded protein: CASSELAGDTQYF. The variable domain in full, with the rest retrieved from reference TRBV2 and TRBJ2-3, is EPEVTQTPSHQVTQMGQEVILRCVPISNHLYFYWYRQILGQKVEFLVSFYNNEISEKSEIFDDQFSVERPDGSNFTLKIRSTKLEDSAMYFCASSELAGDTQYFGPGTRLTVL.

In its sample, this clone was seen a few times. The chain employs TRBV4-3 and TRBJ2-7; D gene unclear. Germline-derived CDR1 and CDR2 are LGHNA and YSLEER. This CDR3 is built from 14 residues. The V end was cut by 0 bases, the J end by 6 bases, with 12 bases between. The CDR3 DNA is TGCGCCAGCAGCCAAGAAACATGGGCCTCCGAGCAGTACTTC. It codes for CASSQETWASEQYF.

CDR3 DNA sequence: TGTGCCAGCAGCCAAACCACAGGGGCTGGAAACACCATATATTTT. Its protein is CASSQTTGAGNTIYF. This sequence joins TRBV3-1 (or the pseudogene TRBV3-2) and TRBJ1-3; 7 positions match TRBD1. V lost 2 bases to trimming and J lost 2 bases; unmatched junction nucleotides: 3. The germline gives CDR1 LGHDT, CDR2 YNNKEL (reference sequence). The CDR3 covers 15 residues.

On this clone: The junction shows a germline mismatch at one end, possibly a read error. The chain has TRBV6-1 and TRBJ1-4; D is ambiguous. The V gene's germline CDR1 is MNHNS and CDR2 SASEGT. The CDR3 covers 16 residues. The CDR3 coding sequence is TGTGCCAGCAGTGAAGCGCGAGGGTTCCCTAACGAAAAACTGTTTTTT. Translation: CASSEARGFPNEKLFF.

J is TRBJ1-1 and V is TRBV15; D is unclear. Trimming took off 0 bases at V and 0 bases at J, with 5 bases between the two ends. The CDR3 is 14 amino acids. CDR1 is LNHNV and CDR2 is YYDKDF in the germline V gene (reference sequence). The CDR3 region is CATSRESVNTEAFF. The CDR3 nucleotides read TGTGCCACCAGCAGAGAATCCGTGAACACTGAAGCTTTCTTT.

CDR3 nucleotide sequence: TGCGCCAGCAGCTTGGCCAGTGGACTAGCGGTATACGAGCAGTACTTC. This sequence encodes CASSLASGLAVYEQYF. The chain employs TRBV5-1 and TRBJ2-7; 10 nucleotides agree with TRBD2. Germline values: CDR1 SGHRS, CDR2 YFSETQ. This CDR3 spans 16 amino acids. With V trimmed by 0 bases and J by 4 bases, 7 bases remained unmatched.

The genes are TRBV5-4 and TRBJ2-1; no reliable D call. The V end lost 0 bases, the J end lost 8 bases, and 9 bases lay between the germline ends. This CDR3 spans 13 amino acids. The germline V gene has CDR1 SGHNT and CDR2 YYREEE (reference sequence). The CDR3 reads CASSLAGTDEQFF. The CDR3 DNA reads TGTGCCAGCAGCTTGGCGGGTACTGATGAGCAGTTCTTC.

V and J are TRBV6-5 and TRBJ1-2, with a possible D match to TRBD1 (6 bases). The germline gives CDR1 MNHEY, CDR2 SVGAGI. The CDR3 is 15 amino acids. Trimming took 5 bases from V and 8 from J, leaving 21 bases between them. The CDR3 region has the DNA TGTGCCAGCAGTCCTGACAGGCAAACCTGGGAGGGCTACACCTTC. Translated, it gives CASSPDRQTWEGYTF.

The chain recombines TRBV3-1 (or the pseudogene TRBV3-2) with TRBJ2-7; a possible D gene is TRBD1 (6 bases). V lost 1 base, J lost 3 bases, and 13 bases lay in between. Germline V gene lookup returns CDR1 LGHDT and CDR2 YNNKEL (reference sequence). This CDR3 has 15 residues. CDR3 bases: TGTGCCAGCAGCCAAGCGGCGGACAGAGTCTACGAGCAGTACTTC. Translated, it gives CASSQAADRVYEQYF.

The chain uses TRBV3-1 (or the pseudogene TRBV3-2) and TRBJ1-5; D remains ambiguous. Germline V gene data show CDR1 as LGHDT and CDR2 as YNNKEL (reference sequence). The CDR3 loop spans 15 amino acids. V lost 0 bases, J lost 6 bases, and 12 bases lay in between. The CDR3 DNA reads TGTGCCAGCAGCCAAGACTTGGGCCTATTTCAGCCCCAGCATTTT. This encodes CASSQDLGLFQPQHF.

This clone was recorded a few times. The chain uses TRBV28 and TRBJ1-1; 9 bases match TRBD1. The length of the CDR3 is 15 residues. With V trimmed by 5 bases and J by 5 bases, 9 bases remained unmatched. CDR1 is MDHEN and CDR2 is SYDVKM in the germline V gene. CDR3 DNA sequence: TGTGCCAGCAGTGGCCTACAGGGGGCAGGGACTGAAGCTTTCTTT. This sequence encodes CASSGLQGAGTEAFF.

This clone occurred once. The rearrangement links TRBV10-3 to TRBJ1-5; no clear D gene. CDR1 is ENHRY and CDR2 is SYGVKD in the germline V gene. The CDR3 contains 15 residues. The V end was cut by 2 bases, the J end by 4 bases, with 12 bases between. In nucleotides, the CDR3 is TGTGCCATCAGTGAGGGCGACTATAGTAATCAGCCCCAGCATTTT. Residues: CAISEGDYSNQPQHF.

This chain uses TRBV3-1 (or the pseudogene TRBV3-2) with TRBJ1-5; possibly TRBD1 for D (5 bases). CDR1 is LGHDT, CDR2 YNNKEL, per germline (reference sequence). Between the trimmed V and J ends, which lost 1 base and 3 bases, there was a span of 10 bases. The CDR3 is made up of 15 amino acids. The CDR3: CASSQVDSFNQPQHF. In nucleotides, the CDR3 is TGTGCCAGCAGCCAAGTAGACAGCTTCAATCAGCCCCAGCATTTT.

The chain combines TRBV19 with TRBJ1-5; no firm D call. V was shortened by 9 bases and J by 4 bases, with 16 bases between the two germline ends. Germline values: CDR1 LNHDA, CDR2 SQIVND (reference sequence). CDR3 size: 14 residues. CDR3 in amino acids: CASNTREGNQPQHF. CDR3 nucleotides: TGTGCCAGCAACACTCGCGAGGGTAATCAGCCCCAGCATTTT.

The J gene is TRBJ1-2, the V gene TRBV2; unclear D gene. The CDR3 runs to 13 residues. Looked up from germline, CDR1 is SNHLY and CDR2 is FYNNEI. Trimming shortened V by 1 base and J by 8 bases, and 11 bases separated the two germline ends. In DNA form, the CDR3 reads TGTGCCAGCAGTGAAGGAGGGATCGGGGGCTACACCTTC. It is translated as CASSEGGIGGYTF.

The chain employs TRBV19 and TRBJ1-5, with 7 nucleotides matching TRBD1. Losses at the gene ends were 0 bases for V and 7 bases for J; bases not matched to a gene: 6. The CDR3 spans 15 residues. CDR1 is LNHDA, CDR2 SQIVND, per germline (reference sequence). The CDR3 is CASSIDPGTEQPQHF. The CDR3 coding sequence is TGTGCCAGTAGTATAGACCCCGGGACAGAGCAGCCCCAGCATTTT.

The rearrangement links TRBV5-5 to TRBJ1-1; tentatively, D is TRBD1 (5 bases). V lost 0 bases to trimming and J lost 11 bases, with 14 bases between them. This CDR3 has 13 amino acids. Germline V gene lookup returns CDR1 SGHKS and CDR2 YYEKEE (reference sequence). The CDR3, as DNA: TGTGCCAGCAGCTTGGATTGGGGACGGGAGGCTTTCTTT. Translating gives CASSLDWGREAFF.